These 30 T cell receptor beta chains originate from one sample sequenced in a study of lymphopenia after photon versus proton radiotherapy (dated by TCRdb to the late 2010s). Library preparation employed the immunoSEQ multiplex PCR assay. In TCRdb, the immuneACCESS table is reduced to in-frame sequences with V and J assigned. These tables do not hold every clone; where another copy was compared, an unresolved V gene accounts for under half, and the others remain unexplained. Counted in this sample were under 35,000 clones; about 80% of them appeared once. The top ten hold 13% to 15% of the sample. The sequencing used peripheral blood, collected from a patient treated with proton-based radiotherapy. The receptor source for this set is a woman aged 70-85 years with pancreatic cancer.

The chain carries TRBV2 and TRBJ1-2; 7 bases agree with TRBD1. Looked up from germline, CDR1 is SNHLY and CDR2 is FYNNEI. This CDR3 region has 15 residues. The junction had 4 bases not matched to a gene; V was cut back by 2 bases and J by 1 base. This CDR3 is CASSELTGHNYGYTF. The CDR3 DNA is TGTGCCAGCAGTGAACTGACAGGGCATAACTATGGCTACACCTTC.

The chain carries TRBV6-6 and TRBJ1-6; D not resolved. V was cut by 0 bases and J by 6 bases, with 12 bases left in between. The V gene's germline CDR1 is MNHNY and CDR2 SVGAGI (reference sequence). This CDR3 spans 16 amino acids. The CDR3 coding sequence is TGTGCCAGCAGTTACTCGAATGGACGCAGTAATTCACCCCTCCACTTT. It encodes CASSYSNGRSNSPLHF.

V is TRBV7-2 and J is TRBJ1-5, with D uncertain. From germline, CDR1 is SGHTA and CDR2 FQGNSA. CDR3 length: 15 residues. The V and J ends lost 5 bases and 2 bases respectively, with 13 bases between them. CDR3 DNA: TGTGCCAGCAGCCTCCTTGGGAGGGGCAATCAGCCCCAGCATTTT. This translates into CASSLLGRGNQPQHF.

The rearrangement links TRBV28 to TRBJ2-5, with D unresolved. In germline, CDR1 is MDHEN, CDR2 SYDVKM. Trimming left V 5 bases short and J 1 base short, with 8 bases between. This CDR3 contains 13 residues. The DNA for the CDR3 is TGTGCCAGCAGTCCGTCCCTCCAAGAGACCCAGTACTTC. This translates into CASSPSLQETQYF.

This chain joins TRBV11-3 and TRBJ1-1; weak D call: TRBD1 (6 bases). The CDR3 spans 17 residues. The ends were cut back, 5 bases at V and 0 bases at J, with 19 bases in the middle. The germline gives CDR1 SGHNT, CDR2 YENEEA. The CDR3 bases are TGTGCCAGCAGCCGACGGGGGCCTTTGGGGATGAACACTGAAGCTTTCTTT. Residues: CASSRRGPLGMNTEAFF.

CDR3 sequence reads: CASSIVDNQPQHF. The CDR3 nucleotides are TGTGCCAGTAGTATAGTTGACAATCAGCCCCAGCATTTT. The genes are TRBV19 and TRBJ1-5, with D uncertain. The CDR3 runs to 13 residues. The V gene lost 1 base and the J gene lost 3 bases, with 4 bases spanning the gap. The germline V gene has CDR1 LNHDA and CDR2 SQIVND (reference sequence).

This chain connects TRBV7-2 to TRBJ2-7; possibly TRBD1 for D (7 bases). Trimming took 3 bases from V and 5 from J, leaving 17 bases between them. The CDR3 loop spans 15 amino acids. Germline CDR1 reads SGHTA; CDR2 reads FQGNSA. DNA for the CDR3: TGTGCCAGCAGCTTGACCAGGGGGGCGGACCACGAGCAGTACTTC. Protein sequence: CASSLTRGADHEQYF.

This clone came up a few times. The chain combines TRBV11-2 with TRBJ1-6; weak D call: TRBD1 (5 bases). V shed 6 bases and J shed 7 bases, with 13 bases lying between them. The CDR3 is 14 residues long. Germline CDR1 is SGHAT and CDR2 is FQNNGV. The CDR3, as DNA: TGTGCCAGCAGGCAGGGAAGGGAAAATTCACCCCTCCACTTT. Amino acids: CASRQGRENSPLHF.

This sequence joins TRBV7-5 and TRBJ2-1. TRBV7-5 is a pseudogene locus. The CDR3 contains 14 residues. The CDR3 protein is CARSCSSKYNEQFF. In nucleotides, the CDR3 is TGTGCCAGAAGCTGTTCCAGCAAGTACAATGAGCAGTTCTTC.

The chain uses TRBV18 and TRBJ2-7; 8 bases are shared with TRBD1. The CDR3 extends over 14 amino acids. The V gene end was trimmed by 1 base and the J gene end by 4 bases; junction bases not matched to a gene: 3. Looked up from germline, CDR1 is KGHSH and CDR2 is LQKENI. The CDR3, as DNA: TGTGCCAGCTCACCACGACAGGGGACGTACGAGCAGTACTTC. It encodes CASSPRQGTYEQYF. Full variable domain (outside the CDR3, taken from reference TRBV18 and TRBJ2-7): NAGVMQNPRHLVRRRGQEARLRCSPMKGHSHVYWYRQLPEEGLKFMVYLQKENIIDESGMPKERFSAEFPKEGPSILRIQQVVRGDSAAYFCASSPRQGTYEQYFGPGTRLTVT.

This clone was observed a few times. The gene calls are TRBV5-4 and TRBJ1-2; possible D gene TRBD1, 6 bases. V gave up 0 bases and J gave up 7 bases, with 13 bases separating them. CDR1 and CDR2 from the germline V gene are SGHNT and YYREEE (reference sequence). The CDR3 contains 14 residues. The CDR3 DNA reads as TGTGCCAGCAGCTTGGTGGGGGGGCCCAGTGGCTACACCTTC. Translation: CASSLVGGPSGYTF.

In this sample, this clone turned up once. V is TRBV7-2 and J is TRBJ1-1; D might be TRBD1 (6 bases). CDR3 size: 13 residues. Germline V gene lookup returns CDR1 SGHTA and CDR2 FQGNSA. Deletions cut 3 bases from V and 4 bases from J, with 9 bases between. The DNA of the CDR3 is TGTGCCAGCAGCTTTCAGGGGCCCACTGAAGCTTTCTTT. Its protein is CASSFQGPTEAFF.

The chain links TRBV6-1 to TRBJ1-5, with a weak D call TRBD1 (6 bases). This CDR3 has 16 amino acids. Germline assignment: CDR1 MNHNS and CDR2 SASEGT. The V gene lost 2 bases and the J gene lost 1 base, with 12 bases spanning the gap. The CDR3 protein is CASSETTGLSNQPQHF. Written as DNA, the CDR3 is TGTGCCAGCAGTGAAACTACAGGGTTGAGCAATCAGCCCCAGCATTTT.

This clone has more than one count but fewer than ten. The chain has TRBV28 and TRBJ1-1; possible D gene TRBD1, 6 bases. Trimming left V 5 bases short and J 1 base short, with 14 bases between. The germline CDR1 and CDR2 sequences are MDHEN and SYDVKM. The CDR3 is 15 amino acids. CDR3 bases: TGTGCCAGCAGTCCCGGACAGACGGGGAACACTGAAGCTTTCTTT. This sequence encodes CASSPGQTGNTEAFF.

CDR3 residues: CASANGQGYEKLFF. The CDR3 DNA is TGTGCCAGCGCCAATGGGCAGGGCTATGAAAAACTGTTTTTT. V is TRBV27 and J is TRBJ1-4, with D possibly being TRBD1 (5 bases). The CDR3 is 14 residues long. The V end was cut by 8 bases, the J end by 6 bases, with 16 bases between. Germline loops: CDR1 MNHEY, CDR2 SMNVEV (reference sequence).

V gene TRBV5-4 combines with J gene TRBJ2-7; TRBD2 might be the D (6 bases). V dropped 4 bases and J dropped 5 bases, with 22 bases sitting between them. CDR1 SGHNT and CDR2 YYREEE come from the germline V gene (reference sequence). The CDR3 runs 16 residues. For the CDR3, the DNA is TGTGCCAGCAGCCCGACGGGGGTTGGGGGTACGGACGAGCAGTACTTC. It encodes CASSPTGVGGTDEQYF.

The chain recombines TRBV6-1 with TRBJ1-1; D not resolved. The V end lost 2 bases, the J end lost 6 bases, and 10 bases lay between the germline ends. Germline lookup yields CDR1 MNHNS and CDR2 SASEGT. The CDR3 is 13 amino acids. CDR3 DNA sequence: TGTGCCAGCAGTGAATATAGTAGGGCTGAAGCTTTCTTT. Its translation: CASSEYSRAEAFF.

This clone has only a few counts. V gene TRBV19 combines with J gene TRBJ2-7; D ambiguous. The ends were cut back, 10 bases at V and 3 bases at J, with 16 bases in the middle. The CDR3 is 13 residues long. Germline CDR1 is LNHDA and CDR2 is SQIVND (reference sequence). The CDR3 DNA reads TGTGCCACCCTAGAACCTAACCACTACGAGCAGTACTTC. Protein sequence: CATLEPNHYEQYF.

CDR3 sequence reads: CASSSGQLNNEQFF. In DNA form, the CDR3 reads TGTGCCAGCAGCTCGGGACAGCTCAACAATGAGCAGTTCTTC. The chain carries TRBV5-5 and TRBJ2-1; TRBD1 matches at 7 bases. V was pared by 3 bases and J by 5 bases, with 5 bases of the junction left unmatched. CDR3 size: 14 residues. Per germline, CDR1 SGHKS and CDR2 YYEKEE (reference sequence).

V is TRBV9 and J is TRBJ2-1; weak D call: TRBD1 (7 bases). CDR1 SGDLS and CDR2 YYNGEE come from the germline V gene. This CDR3 comprises 14 residues. Trimming cost V 4 bases and J 6 bases, with 14 bases left between them. The CDR3 region has the DNA TGTGCCAGCAGCTCGACAGGGACTGTCAATGAGCAGTTCTTC. Its translation: CASSSTGTVNEQFF.

The chain is built from TRBV9 and TRBJ2-1; 9 nucleotides align to TRBD2. CDR1 and CDR2 (germline): SGDLS, YYNGEE. The length of the CDR3 is 13 residues. With V trimmed by 0 bases and J by 11 bases, 3 bases remained unmatched. CDR3 in DNA: TGTGCCAGCAGCGTAGATCTAGCGGGGAAGCAGTTCTTC. Its translation is CASSVDLAGKQFF.

This chain links TRBV7-8 with TRBJ2-7, with TRBD2 matching 7 bases. CDR3 length: 15 amino acids. CDR1 is SGHVS, CDR2 FQNEAQ, per germline. The ends lost 5 bases at V and 0 bases at J; junction bases unmatched: 7. CDR3 amino acids: CASSLHGTTSYEQYF. The CDR3 region has the DNA TGTGCCAGCAGCCTCCACGGGACTACCTCCTACGAGCAGTACTTC.

The rearrangement links TRBV6-5 to TRBJ1-1, with a tentative D call TRBD1 (6 bases). The CDR3 has 14 amino acids. V lost 6 bases, J lost 11 bases, and 22 bases lay in between. CDR1 and CDR2 from the germline V gene are MNHEY and SVGAGI. The CDR3 reads CASRGDTPYGRAFF. The CDR3 DNA reads TGTGCCAGCAGGGGGGACACCCCTTATGGACGGGCTTTCTTT.

The V and J genes are TRBV7-2 and TRBJ1-5; D is possibly TRBD1 (6 bases). Germline lookup yields CDR1 SGHTA and CDR2 FQGNSA. With 10 bases removed from V and 6 bases from J, the gap between germline ends came to 22 bases. The CDR3 is 15 residues long. CDR3 in amino acids: CATLGGGAGSQPQHF. The DNA of the CDR3 is TGTGCCACCCTGGGGGGGGGCGCGGGGAGTCAGCCCCAGCATTTT.

The V call is TRBV20-1, the J call TRBJ2-7; D is perhaps TRBD2 (5 bases). The CDR3 length is 11 residues. Germline loops: CDR1 DFQATT, CDR2 SNEGSKA (reference sequence). Trimming pared 3 bases from V and 4 bases from J, leaving 7 bases between. Here the CDR3 DNA reads TGCAGTGCTAGGGGGAGATACGAGCAGTACTTC. This gives the protein CSARGRYEQYF.

This clone was seen only a few times. This chain links TRBV25-1 with TRBJ2-2, with a possible D match to TRBD1 (6 bases). The CDR3 loop spans 13 amino acids. V lost 7 bases, J lost 3 bases, and 9 bases lay in between. Germline CDR1 and CDR2: MGHDK and SYGVNS. CDR3 coding DNA: TGTGCCAGCATTTCAGGGGACACCGGGGAGCTGTTTTTT. This codes for CASISGDTGELFF.

The rearrangement uses TRBV7-6 and TRBJ1-3; D unclear. Trimming removed 5 bases from V and 0 bases from J, with 8 bases in between. Germline V lookup: CDR1 SGHVS, CDR2 FNYEAQ. The CDR3 spans 14 residues. The CDR3 DNA sequence: TGTGCCAGCAGCAACCCCAGCTCTGGAAACACCATATATTTT. Amino acids: CASSNPSSGNTIYF.

The chain uses TRBV18 and TRBJ1-3; D gene uncertain. V shed 6 bases and J shed 0 bases, with 9 bases lying between them. The CDR3 is 14 residues long. The germline CDR1 and CDR2 sequences are KGHSH and LQKENI. In DNA, the CDR3 is TGTGCCAGCTCGGAGCGAGACTCTGGAAACACCATATATTTT. Its protein is CASSERDSGNTIYF.

This clone has a single count. The chain employs TRBV10-3 and TRBJ2-5; 9 positions agree with TRBD1. This CDR3 is 15 amino acids long. The J segment lost 3 bases and the V segment lost 10 bases, leaving 12 bases of the junction unmatched. Germline V gene data show CDR1 as ENHRY and CDR2 as SYGVKD. The CDR3 sequence is CATARGQGEKETQYF. The CDR3 region has the DNA TGTGCCACCGCCCGGGGACAGGGAGAGAAAGAGACCCAGTACTTC.

The chain joins TRBV29-1 to TRBJ2-1, with 14 bases that match TRBD2. V shed 8 bases and J 0 bases; nucleotides not matched to a gene: 3. In germline, CDR1 is SQVTM, CDR2 ANQGSEA. This CDR3 is 15 amino acids long. CDR3 DNA: TGCAGCACCGGACTAGCGGGAGGCTCCTACAATGAGCAGTTCTTC. Encoded protein: CSTGLAGGSYNEQFF.